These T cell receptor beta chains were read from a single sample in a study of cytomegalovirus exposure and HLA in healthy donors. The assay was immunoSEQ multiplex PCR, and TCRdb's table has in-frame clones only and misses some. The top ten hold about 2.1% of the sample, which has 150,000 to 200,000 clones, 85% seen once. The sample comprised PBMCs. These TCRs come from a man between 25 and 39 years old in good health and CMV-seropositive. The CDR3 runs from the conserved cysteine through the conserved F or W. The D gene is left open where the match is weak. The listing skips clone size in some rows; elsewhere it reads once, few, many or a size class.

abundance | d_gene | j_gene | v_gene | CDR3nt | CDR3aa
. | . | TRBJ1-1 | TRBV29-1 | TGCAGCGTTGTCCTCCCGAACACTGAAGCTTTCTTT | CSVVLPNTEAFF
. | TRBD1 | TRBJ2-7 | TRBV9 | TGTGCCAGCAGCCCAAATCCGGGACAGACCTTCTACGAGCAGTACTTC | CASSPNPGQTFYEQYF
. | . | TRBJ1-3 | TRBV7-6 | TGTGCCAGCAGCTTCGGGGGCTCTGGAAACACCATATATTTT | CASSFGGSGNTIYF
. | TRBD1 | TRBJ2-2 | TRBV7-2 | TGTGCCAGCAGCTCACAGGGGGTCGGGGAGCTGTTTTTT | CASSSQGVGELFF
once | TRBD2 | TRBJ2-1 | TRBV7-2 | TGTGCCAGCAGCACGGGACTAGCGGGGGCGACAATCTACAATGAGCAGTTCTTC | CASSTGLAGATIYNEQFF
. | TRBD2 | TRBJ2-1 | TRBV6-4 | TGTGCCAGCAGTGGGACTAGCGGGGGGGCCAATGAGCAGTTCTTC | CASSGTSGGANEQFF
. | TRBD1 | TRBJ1-2 | TRBV9 | TGTGCCAGCAGCGCAGAGGGGGACAGGGGGCTCGATGGCTACACCTTC | CASSAEGDRGLDGYTF
. | TRBD1 | TRBJ2-7 | TRBV5-4 | TGTGCCAGCAGCCTCCGGGACAGCTCCTACGAGCAGTACTTC | CASSLRDSSYEQYF
few | TRBD1 | TRBJ2-7 | TRBV15 | TGTGCCACCAGCAGCCCGGGACAGAAAGAATACGAGCAGTACTTC | CATSSPGQKEYEQYF
. | . | TRBJ1-2 | TRBV5-1 | TGCGCCAGCAGCTTGGAAGGCAGGGTGGAGGGCTACACCTTC | CASSLEGRVEGYTF
. | . | TRBJ2-1 | TRBV21-1 | TGTGCCAGCAGCAAAGATGGCTGCAGGTCAAACAATGAGCAGTTCTTC | CASSKDGCRSNNEQFF
. | . | TRBJ2-7 | TRBV7-8 | TGTGCCAGCAGCTTAGCTTTCGCGGGGAGCTACGAGCAGTACTTC | CASSLAFAGSYEQYF
. | TRBD1 | TRBJ2-5 | TRBV5-5 | TGTGCCAGCAGCTCGTACCCCGGGACAGGTAACCTCCAAGAGACCCAGTACTTC | CASSSYPGTGNLQETQYF
. | . | TRBJ1-2 | TRBV7-6 | TGTGCCAGCAGCTTAAAGCCGGGGGACGGCTACACCTTC | CASSLKPGDGYTF
few | TRBD1 | TRBJ2-2 | TRBV5-4 | TGTGCCAGCAGCTTCACAGGGGGCGACACCGGGGAGCTGTTTTTT | CASSFTGGDTGELFF
. | . | TRBJ1-2 | TRBV6-6 | TGTGCCAGCAGTTACGAGGAGGGCGGCGGCTACACCTTC | CASSYEEGGGYTF
. | . | TRBJ1-6 | TRBV7-9 | TGTGCCAGCAGCTTACCGGGGGGGGGTAATTCACCCCTCCACTTT | CASSLPGGGNSPLHF
. | . | TRBJ2-7 | TRBV11-3 | TGTGCCAGCAGCTTCGGGGGGCTGTACGAGCAGTACTTC | CASSFGGLYEQYF
. | . | TRBJ2-7 | TRBV11-2 | TGTGCCAGCAGCTTAGCACAGGGCTCCTACGAGCAGTACTTC | CASSLAQGSYEQYF
. | . | TRBJ2-5 | TRBV7-9 | TGTGCCAGCAGCCGGCCCATAGGACTGGAGACCCAGTACTTC | CASSRPIGLETQYF
medium-sized | TRBD2 | TRBJ2-4 | TRBV10-2 | TGCGCCACTAACGCTGGGGGGGGAAACAACATTCAGTACTTC | CATNAGGGNNIQYF
. | . | TRBJ1-1 | TRBV7-3 | TGTGCCAGCAGCGTGGACAGAGGCACTGAAGCTTTCTTT | CASSVDRGTEAFF
. | . | TRBJ1-1 | TRBV4-1 | TGCGCCAGCAGCCAAGATGATTTTGCAGGGAAAGCTTTCTTT | CASSQDDFAGKAFF
few | TRBD2 | TRBJ2-7 | TRBV7-9 | TGTGCCAGCAGCCGGGGTGGCGGGGGGGTCTACGAGCAGTACTTC | CASSRGGGGVYEQYF
. | TRBD1 | TRBJ2-7 | TRBV11-2 | TGTGCCAGCAGCTTAGATATGGTTTCATCAGACAGGGTAAGGGACTACGAGCAGTACTTC | CASSLDMVSSDRVRDYEQYF
. | . | TRBJ1-1 | TRBV14 | TGTGCCAGCAGCCAAGGTGTAGGGAGGGCCCTTGAAGCTTTCTTT | CASSQGVGRALEAFF
. | TRBD2 | TRBJ2-7 | TRBV7-2 | TGTGCCAGCAGCCTGAGGGTGCAGCGGGGCTACGAGCAGTACTTC | CASSLRVQRGYEQYF